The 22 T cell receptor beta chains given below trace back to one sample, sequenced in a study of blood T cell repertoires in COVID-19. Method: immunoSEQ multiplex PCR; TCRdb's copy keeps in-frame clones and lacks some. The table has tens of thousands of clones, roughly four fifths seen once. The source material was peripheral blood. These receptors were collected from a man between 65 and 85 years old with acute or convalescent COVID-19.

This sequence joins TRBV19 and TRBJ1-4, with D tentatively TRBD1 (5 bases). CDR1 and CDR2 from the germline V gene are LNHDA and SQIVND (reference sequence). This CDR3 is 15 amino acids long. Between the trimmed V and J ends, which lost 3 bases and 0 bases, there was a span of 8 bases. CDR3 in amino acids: CASSITGATNEKLFF. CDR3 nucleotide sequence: TGTGCCAGTAGTATCACAGGTGCAACTAATGAAAAACTGTTTTTT.

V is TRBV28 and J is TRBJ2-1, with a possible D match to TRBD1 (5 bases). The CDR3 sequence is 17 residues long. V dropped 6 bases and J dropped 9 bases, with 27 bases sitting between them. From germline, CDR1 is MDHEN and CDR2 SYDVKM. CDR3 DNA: TGTGCCAGCAGCCCGGCAGGCCTCACAAAGGGGTCCAGTGAGCAGTTCTTC. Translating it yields CASSPAGLTKGSSEQFF.

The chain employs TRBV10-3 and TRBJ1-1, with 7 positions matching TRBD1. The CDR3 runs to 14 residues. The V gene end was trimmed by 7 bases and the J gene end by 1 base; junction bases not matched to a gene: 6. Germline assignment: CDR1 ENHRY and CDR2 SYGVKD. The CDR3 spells CAITPGTENTEAFF. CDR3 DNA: TGTGCCATCACCCCCGGGACAGAGAACACTGAAGCTTTCTTT.

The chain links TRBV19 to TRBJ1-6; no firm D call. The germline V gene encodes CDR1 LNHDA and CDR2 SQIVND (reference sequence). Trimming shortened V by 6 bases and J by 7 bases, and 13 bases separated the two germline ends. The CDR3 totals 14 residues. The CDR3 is CASRMRETNSPLHF. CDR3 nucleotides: TGTGCCAGTAGGATGAGGGAGACCAATTCACCCCTCCACTTT.

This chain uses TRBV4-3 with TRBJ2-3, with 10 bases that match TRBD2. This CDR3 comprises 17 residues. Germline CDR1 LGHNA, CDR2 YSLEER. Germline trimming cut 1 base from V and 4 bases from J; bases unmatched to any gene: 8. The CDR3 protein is CASSQGPASGSPDTQYF. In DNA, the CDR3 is TGCGCCAGCAGCCAAGGCCCGGCTAGCGGGAGCCCAGATACGCAGTATTTT.

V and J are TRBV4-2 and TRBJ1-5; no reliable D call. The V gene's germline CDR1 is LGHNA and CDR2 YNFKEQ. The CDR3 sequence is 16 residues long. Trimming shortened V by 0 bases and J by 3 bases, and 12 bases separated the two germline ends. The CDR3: CASSQDSPGDNQPQHF. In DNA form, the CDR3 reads TGTGCCAGCAGCCAAGATAGCCCCGGGGACAATCAGCCCCAGCATTTT.

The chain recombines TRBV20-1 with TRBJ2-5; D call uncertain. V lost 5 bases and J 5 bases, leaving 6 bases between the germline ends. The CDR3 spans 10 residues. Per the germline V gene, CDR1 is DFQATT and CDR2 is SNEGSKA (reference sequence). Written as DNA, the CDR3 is TGCAGTGCTCCTGTGGAGACCCAGTACTTC. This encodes CSAPVETQYF.

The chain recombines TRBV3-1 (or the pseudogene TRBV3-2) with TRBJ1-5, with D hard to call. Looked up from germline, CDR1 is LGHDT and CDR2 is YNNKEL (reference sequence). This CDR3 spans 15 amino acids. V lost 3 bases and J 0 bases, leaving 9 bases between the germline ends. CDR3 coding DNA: TGTGCCAGCAGCCAGGGAGGGTATAGCAATCAGCCCCAGCATTTT. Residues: CASSQGGYSNQPQHF.

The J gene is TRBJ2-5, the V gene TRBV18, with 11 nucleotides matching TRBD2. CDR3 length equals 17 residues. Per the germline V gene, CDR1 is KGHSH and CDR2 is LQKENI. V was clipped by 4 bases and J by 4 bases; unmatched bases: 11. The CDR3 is CASSLNSGTSGGETQYF. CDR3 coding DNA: TGTGCCAGCTCACTGAACTCCGGGACTAGCGGAGGAGAGACCCAGTACTTC.

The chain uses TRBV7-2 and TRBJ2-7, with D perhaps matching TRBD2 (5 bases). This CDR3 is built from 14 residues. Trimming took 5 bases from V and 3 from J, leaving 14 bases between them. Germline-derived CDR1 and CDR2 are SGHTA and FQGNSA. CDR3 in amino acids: CASSQEGGRYEQYF. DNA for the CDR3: TGTGCCAGCAGCCAAGAGGGCGGCCGCTACGAGCAGTACTTC.

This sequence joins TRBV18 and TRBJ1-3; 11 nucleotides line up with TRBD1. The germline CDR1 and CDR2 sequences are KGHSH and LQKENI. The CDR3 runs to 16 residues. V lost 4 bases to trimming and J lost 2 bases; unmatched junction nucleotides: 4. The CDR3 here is CASSLDRGRTGNTIYF. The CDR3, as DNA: TGTGCCAGCTCACTGGACAGGGGGCGAACTGGAAACACCATATATTTT.

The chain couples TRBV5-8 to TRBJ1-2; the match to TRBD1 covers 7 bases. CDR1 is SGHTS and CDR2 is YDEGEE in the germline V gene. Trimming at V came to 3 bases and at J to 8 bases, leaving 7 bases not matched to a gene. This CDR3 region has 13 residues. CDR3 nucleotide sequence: TGTGCCAGCAGCTCTGTCCCGGGACAGGGCTACACCTTC. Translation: CASSSVPGQGYTF.

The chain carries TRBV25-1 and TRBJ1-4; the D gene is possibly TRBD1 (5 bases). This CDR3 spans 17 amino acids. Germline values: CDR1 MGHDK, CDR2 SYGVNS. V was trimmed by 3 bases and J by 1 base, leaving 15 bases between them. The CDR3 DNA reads TGTGCCAGCAGTGAGGCCCTGATGGGGGGAACTAATGAAAAACTGTTTTTT. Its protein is CASSEALMGGTNEKLFF.

CDR3 nucleotides: TGTGCCAGCAGCCGTCGGACAGGAGGGAAGAATGAGCAGTTCTTC. This sequence encodes CASSRRTGGKNEQFF. V usage is TRBV7-3 and J usage is TRBJ2-1, with TRBD1 as a possible D gene (7 bases). V dropped 5 bases and J dropped 7 bases, with 18 bases sitting between them. There are 15 residues in the CDR3. Germline loops: CDR1 SGHTA, CDR2 FQGTGA.

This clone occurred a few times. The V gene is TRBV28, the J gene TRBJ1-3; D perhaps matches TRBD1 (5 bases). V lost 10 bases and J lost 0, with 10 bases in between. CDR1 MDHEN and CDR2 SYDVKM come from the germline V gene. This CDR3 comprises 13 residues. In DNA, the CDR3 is TGTGCCATCCACAGGCGCTCTGGAAACACCATATATTTT. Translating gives CAIHRRSGNTIYF.

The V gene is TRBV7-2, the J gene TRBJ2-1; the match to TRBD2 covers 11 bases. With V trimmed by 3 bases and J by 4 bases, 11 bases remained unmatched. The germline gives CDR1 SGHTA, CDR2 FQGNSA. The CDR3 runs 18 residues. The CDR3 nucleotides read TGTGCCAGCAGCTTGGTCAACCCGGGACTAGCGGCGTACAATGAGCAGTTCTTC. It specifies CASSLVNPGLAAYNEQFF. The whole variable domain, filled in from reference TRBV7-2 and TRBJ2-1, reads GAGVSQSPSNKVTEKGKDVELRCDPISGHTALYWYRQSLGQGLEFLIYFQGNSAPDKSGLPSDRFSAERTGGSVSTLTIQRTQQEDSAVYLCASSLVNPGLAAYNEQFFGPGTRLTVL.

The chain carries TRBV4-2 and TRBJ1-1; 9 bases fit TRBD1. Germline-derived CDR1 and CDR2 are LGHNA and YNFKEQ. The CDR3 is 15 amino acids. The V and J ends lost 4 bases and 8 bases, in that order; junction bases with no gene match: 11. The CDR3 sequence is CASSPQGQGKREAFF. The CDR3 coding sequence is TGTGCCAGCAGCCCCCAGGGACAGGGAAAGAGGGAAGCTTTCTTT.

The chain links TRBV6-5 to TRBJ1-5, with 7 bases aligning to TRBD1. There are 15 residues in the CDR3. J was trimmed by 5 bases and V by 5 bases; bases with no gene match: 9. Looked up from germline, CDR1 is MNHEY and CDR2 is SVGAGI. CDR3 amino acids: CASSPRQGWDQPQHF. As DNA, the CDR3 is TGTGCCAGCAGTCCTCGACAGGGTTGGGATCAGCCCCAGCATTTT.

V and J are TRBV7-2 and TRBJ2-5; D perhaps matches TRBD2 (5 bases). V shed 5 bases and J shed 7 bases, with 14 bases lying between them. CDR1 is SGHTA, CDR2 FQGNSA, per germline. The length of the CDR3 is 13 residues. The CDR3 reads CASSPHTGRTQYF. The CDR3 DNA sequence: TGTGCCAGCAGCCCACACACGGGAAGGACCCAGTACTTC. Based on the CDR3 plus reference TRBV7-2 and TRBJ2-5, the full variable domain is GAGVSQSPSNKVTEKGKDVELRCDPISGHTALYWYRQSLGQGLEFLIYFQGNSAPDKSGLPSDRFSAERTGGSVSTLTIQRTQQEDSAVYLCASSPHTGRTQYFGPGTRLLVL.

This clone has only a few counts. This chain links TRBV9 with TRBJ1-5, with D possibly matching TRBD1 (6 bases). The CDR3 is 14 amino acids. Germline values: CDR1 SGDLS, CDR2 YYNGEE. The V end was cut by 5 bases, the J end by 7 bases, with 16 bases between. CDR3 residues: CASSRVGGDQPQHF. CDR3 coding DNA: TGTGCCAGCAGTAGAGTTGGGGGCGACCAGCCCCAGCATTTT.

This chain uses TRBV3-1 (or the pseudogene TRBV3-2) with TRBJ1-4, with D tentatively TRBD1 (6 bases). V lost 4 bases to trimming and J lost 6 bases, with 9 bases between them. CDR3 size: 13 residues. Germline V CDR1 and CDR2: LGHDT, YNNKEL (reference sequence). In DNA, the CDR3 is TGTGCCAGCAGCCTTCGGACAGATGAAAAACTGTTTTTT. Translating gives CASSLRTDEKLFF.

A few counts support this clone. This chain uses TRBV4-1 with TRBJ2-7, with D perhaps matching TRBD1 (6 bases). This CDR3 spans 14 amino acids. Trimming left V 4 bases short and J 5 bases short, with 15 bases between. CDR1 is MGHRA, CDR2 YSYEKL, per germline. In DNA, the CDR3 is TGCGCCAGCAGCCCAAGCGACAGGCTCAACGAGCAGTACTTC. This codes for CASSPSDRLNEQYF.